Listed below are T cell receptor beta chains from one sample, sequenced in a study of Ad26.COV2.S vaccination and SARS-CoV-2 variants. Assay: immunoSEQ multiplex PCR; the TCRdb copy retains only in-frame clones and omits some. This table holds about 350,000 clones, 92% found once. This specimen was peripheral blood, taken after recovery from COVID-19. These receptors all stem from a human donor who had recovered from COVID-19. The CDR3 runs from the conserved cysteine through the conserved F or W. The D gene is left open where the match is weak. Clone size is given for some rows only: seen once, a few or many times, or a class if the clone is expanded.

v_call: TRBV29-1; d_call: .; clone_size: .; j_call: TRBJ1-2; cdr3_nt: TGCAGCGTTGTTGCCCCTTTAAGTAACTATGGCTACACCTTC; cdr3_aa: CSVVAPLSNYGYTF
v_call: TRBV13; d_call: .; clone_size: .; j_call: TRBJ2-7; cdr3_nt: TGTGCCAGCAGCTTAAATGCCAATTCCTACGAGCAGTACTTC; cdr3_aa: CASSLNANSYEQYF
v_call: TRBV2; d_call: .; clone_size: .; j_call: TRBJ1-6; cdr3_nt: TGTGCCAGCAGCCTAACCTTACAGGGAAGTAATTCACCCCTCCACTTT; cdr3_aa: CASSLTLQGSNSPLHF
v_call: TRBV10-3; d_call: .; clone_size: .; j_call: TRBJ2-6; cdr3_nt: TGTGCCATCAGTGACGGGACCCGGGCCAACGTCCTGACTTTC; cdr3_aa: CAISDGTRANVLTF
v_call: TRBV2; d_call: .; clone_size: .; j_call: TRBJ1-5; cdr3_nt: TGTGCCAGCAGTGATTCGGGGGGTCGGCAGCCCCAGCATTTT; cdr3_aa: CASSDSGGRQPQHF
v_call: TRBV29-1; d_call: .; clone_size: .; j_call: TRBJ2-6; cdr3_nt: TGCAGCGTTGAAGATCGGCAGAGCTCTGGGGCCAACGTCCTGACTTTC; cdr3_aa: CSVEDRQSSGANVLTF
v_call: TRBV7-2; d_call: .; clone_size: .; j_call: TRBJ1-2; cdr3_nt: TGTGCCAGCAGCTTAGCGGTCAGGGGAGGTGGCTACACCTTC; cdr3_aa: CASSLAVRGGGYTF
v_call: TRBV6-6; d_call: .; clone_size: .; j_call: TRBJ1-1; cdr3_nt: TGTGCCAGCAGTTACCTGGTCCAGAGCACTGAAGCTTTCTTT; cdr3_aa: CASSYLVQSTEAFF
v_call: TRBV4-1; d_call: .; clone_size: .; j_call: TRBJ2-2; cdr3_nt: TGCGCCAGCAGCCAAGAAAGCGCTGCGAACACCGGGGAGCTGTTTTTT; cdr3_aa: CASSQESAANTGELFF
v_call: TRBV6-5; d_call: .; clone_size: .; j_call: TRBJ1-4; cdr3_nt: TGTGCCAGCAGTTACTCTTTGACAGCTGAAAAACTGTTTTTT; cdr3_aa: CASSYSLTAEKLFF
v_call: TRBV10-3; d_call: .; clone_size: .; j_call: TRBJ2-5; cdr3_nt: TGTGCCATCAGTGAGTCGACGGGGGGCACGGTAAAAGAGACCCAGTACTTC; cdr3_aa: CAISESTGGTVKETQYF
v_call: TRBV7-9; d_call: .; clone_size: .; j_call: TRBJ2-5; cdr3_nt: TGTGCCAGCAGCTTACTGGGACACCAAGAGACCCAGTACTTC; cdr3_aa: CASSLLGHQETQYF
v_call: TRBV5-6; d_call: TRBD1; clone_size: .; j_call: TRBJ2-1; cdr3_nt: TGTGCCAGCAGGCCGACAGGGGCCCGCTACAATGAGCAGTTCTTC; cdr3_aa: CASRPTGARYNEQFF
v_call: TRBV7-6; d_call: .; clone_size: few; j_call: TRBJ2-2; cdr3_nt: TGTGCCAGCAGCCGCGCCTTGGGGACCGGGGAGCTGTTTTTT; cdr3_aa: CASSRALGTGELFF
v_call: TRBV5-1; d_call: .; clone_size: .; j_call: TRBJ2-7; cdr3_nt: TGCGCCAGCAGCCGTCCCGACAGTTCCTACGAGCAGTACTTC; cdr3_aa: CASSRPDSSYEQYF
v_call: TRBV6-1; d_call: .; clone_size: .; j_call: TRBJ2-6; cdr3_nt: TGTGCCAGCACCCCTCTTGGCTCTGGGGCCAACGTCCTGACTTTC; cdr3_aa: CASTPLGSGANVLTF
v_call: TRBV10-3; d_call: TRBD2; clone_size: .; j_call: TRBJ2-1; cdr3_nt: TGTGCCATCAGTGGAATTTCGACAGCGGGGGGTGACAATGAGCAGTTCTTC; cdr3_aa: CAISGISTAGGDNEQFF
v_call: TRBV4-1; d_call: TRBD1; clone_size: .; j_call: TRBJ2-2; cdr3_nt: TGCGCCAGCAGCCTTAGGGGGCAGGTGACCGGGGAGCTGTTTTTT; cdr3_aa: CASSLRGQVTGELFF
v_call: TRBV2; d_call: TRBD1; clone_size: .; j_call: TRBJ1-3; cdr3_nt: TGTGCCAGCTGTGGGACAGCGGGAAACACCATATATTTT; cdr3_aa: CASCGTAGNTIYF
v_call: TRBV27; d_call: TRBD1; clone_size: .; j_call: TRBJ2-2; cdr3_nt: TGTGCCAGCAGTCTAAGACAGGGGGCAGGGACCGGGGAGCTGTTTTTT; cdr3_aa: CASSLRQGAGTGELFF
v_call: TRBV5-1; d_call: .; clone_size: .; j_call: TRBJ2-7; cdr3_nt: TGCGCCAGCAGCTATGGGGGAGGACTCTACGAGCAGTACTTC; cdr3_aa: CASSYGGGLYEQYF
v_call: TRBV5-1; d_call: .; clone_size: .; j_call: TRBJ2-3; cdr3_nt: TGCGCCAGCAGGGACGGCGGGCCAGATACGCAGTATTTT; cdr3_aa: CASRDGGPDTQYF
v_call: TRBV18; d_call: TRBD1; clone_size: .; j_call: TRBJ1-6; cdr3_nt: TGTGCCAGCTCACCGCAGGACAGGGATAATTCACCCCTCCACTTT; cdr3_aa: CASSPQDRDNSPLHF
v_call: TRBV10-3; d_call: TRBD1; clone_size: .; j_call: TRBJ1-6; cdr3_nt: TGTGCCATCAGTGAGGAAGGGGGCAATAATTCACCCCTCCACTTT; cdr3_aa: CAISEEGGNNSPLHF
v_call: TRBV6-5; d_call: TRBD1; clone_size: .; j_call: TRBJ2-5; cdr3_nt: TGTGCCAGCAGGGCTCTCGACAGGGGAGAGACCCAGTACTTC; cdr3_aa: CASRALDRGETQYF
v_call: TRBV27; d_call: .; clone_size: .; j_call: TRBJ1-1; cdr3_nt: TGTGCCAGCCGGGAACCGGGCGCGAACACTGAAGCTTTCTTT; cdr3_aa: CASREPGANTEAFF
v_call: TRBV4-1; d_call: TRBD2; clone_size: .; j_call: TRBJ2-1; cdr3_nt: TGCGCCAGCAGCCAAGACGGGGGGACCTACAATGAGCAGTTCTTC; cdr3_aa: CASSQDGGTYNEQFF
v_call: TRBV19; d_call: .; clone_size: .; j_call: TRBJ2-2; cdr3_nt: TGTGCCAGTAGCTCATCAGGGTTTGTTGACCCCGGGGAGCTGTTTTTT; cdr3_aa: CASSSSGFVDPGELFF
v_call: TRBV29-1; d_call: TRBD1; clone_size: .; j_call: TRBJ2-7; cdr3_nt: TGCAGCGTTGAGACAGGGAAACGTGACGAGCAGTACTTC; cdr3_aa: CSVETGKRDEQYF
v_call: TRBV7-2; d_call: .; clone_size: .; j_call: TRBJ1-2; cdr3_nt: TGTGCCAGCAGCTTATTATCAGGGAGGGATGGCTACACCTTC; cdr3_aa: CASSLLSGRDGYTF
v_call: TRBV5-6; d_call: .; clone_size: once; j_call: TRBJ2-3; cdr3_nt: TGTGCCAGCCTGGTAGGAGGGGGCTTTTTTTTAAGGGACACAGATACGCAGTATTTT; cdr3_aa: CASLVGGGFFLRDTDTQYF
v_call: TRBV2; d_call: TRBD1; clone_size: .; j_call: TRBJ2-6; cdr3_nt: TGTGCCACGGGACAGGGACTCTCTGGGGCCAACGTCCTGACTTTC; cdr3_aa: CATGQGLSGANVLTF
v_call: TRBV19; d_call: TRBD1; clone_size: .; j_call: TRBJ2-5; cdr3_nt: TGTGCCAGTAGTATCGGGACAGGAGTGGAGACCCAGTACTTC; cdr3_aa: CASSIGTGVETQYF
v_call: TRBV3-1/TRBV3-2; d_call: TRBD2; clone_size: .; j_call: TRBJ2-3; cdr3_nt: TGTGCCAGCAGCCAAGATGGACTAGCGGGGGCCCAAACAGATACGCAGTATTTT; cdr3_aa: CASSQDGLAGAQTDTQYF
v_call: TRBV23-1; d_call: .; clone_size: once; j_call: TRBJ2-7; cdr3_nt: TGCGCCAGCAGTCAATCCCCAGGGGCGGGCTCCTACGAGCAGTACTTC; cdr3_aa: CASSQSPGAGSYEQYF
v_call: TRBV5-8; d_call: .; clone_size: once; j_call: TRBJ1-4; cdr3_nt: TGTGCCAGCACTTACGGGGTAGTAACTAATGAAAAACTGTTTTTT; cdr3_aa: CASTYGVVTNEKLFF
v_call: TRBV6-4; d_call: .; clone_size: .; j_call: TRBJ2-2; cdr3_nt: TGTGCCAGCAGTTACACTGCTTGGGGTCCGAACACCGGGGAGCTGTTTTTT; cdr3_aa: CASSYTAWGPNTGELFF
v_call: TRBV11-3; d_call: .; clone_size: .; j_call: TRBJ1-1; cdr3_nt: TGTGCCAGCAGCACCATTTCCGGGACAACGGTCTTGAACACTGAAGCTTTCTTT; cdr3_aa: CASSTISGTTVLNTEAFF
v_call: TRBV5-1; d_call: .; clone_size: .; j_call: TRBJ2-1; cdr3_nt: TGCGCCAGCAGGCTGGGGGACATCGGTGTCTATGAGCAGTTCTTC; cdr3_aa: CASRLGDIGVYEQFF
v_call: TRBV9; d_call: .; clone_size: once; j_call: TRBJ2-7; cdr3_nt: TGTGCCAGCGGCCCGGCTCCAAGCTACGAGCAGTACTTC; cdr3_aa: CASGPAPSYEQYF
v_call: TRBV7-9; d_call: .; clone_size: few; j_call: TRBJ1-4; cdr3_nt: TGTGCCAGCAGCCCCGGAGAAAAACTGTTTTTT; cdr3_aa: CASSPGEKLFF
v_call: TRBV6-5; d_call: .; clone_size: .; j_call: TRBJ1-4; cdr3_nt: TGTGCCAGCAGTTCCGTCTCGACAGATGGGGGTGAAAAACTGTTTTTT; cdr3_aa: CASSSVSTDGGEKLFF
v_call: TRBV5-6; d_call: .; clone_size: .; j_call: TRBJ2-5; cdr3_nt: TGTGCCAGCAGCTTTTTGGGGGCTAATGAAGAGACCCAGTACTTC; cdr3_aa: CASSFLGANEETQYF
v_call: TRBV11-2; d_call: .; clone_size: .; j_call: TRBJ2-2; cdr3_nt: TGTGCCAGCAGCTTGATCAGAGGGGCCGCGAACACCGGGGAGCTGTTTTTT; cdr3_aa: CASSLIRGAANTGELFF
v_call: TRBV28; d_call: .; clone_size: .; j_call: TRBJ2-7; cdr3_nt: TGTGCCAGCAGTTTATCAGGGTCCCACGAGCAGTACTTC; cdr3_aa: CASSLSGSHEQYF
v_call: TRBV19; d_call: .; clone_size: once; j_call: TRBJ1-2; cdr3_nt: TGTGCCAGTAGGGTTGATAAAAGTATAGATGGCTACACCTTC; cdr3_aa: CASRVDKSIDGYTF